The clone carrying this T cell receptor (beta chain) was recorded a few times. These data originate in a study of cytomegalovirus exposure and HLA in healthy donors. The PCR made use of 60 Vbeta and 13 Jbeta primers. Repertoires were generated with immunoSEQ multiplex PCR, while TCRdb's copy carries only in-frame clones and drops some. The data hold about 59,000 clones, with approximately 80% observed a single time. V was clipped by 5 bases and J by 3 bases, with 10 bases between them. CDR3 length: 13 amino acids. Germline CDR1 reads SGHVS; CDR2 reads FQNEAQ. This receptor was identified in a human donor in good health. This chain uses TRBV7-8 with TRBJ1-1; D is possibly TRBD1 (5 bases). The sample consisted of PBMCs. CDR3 sequence (DNA): TGTGCCAGCAGCAGAACCAGGGACACTGAAGCTTTCTTT. Residues: CASSRTRDTEAFF.